These 2 T cell receptor beta chains were sequenced from one sample in a study of shared clonotypes between healthy human individuals. Using immunoSEQ multiplex PCR, the repertoire was profiled, and TCRdb retains in-frame clones only, with some absent. Among about half a million clones listed, around 79% were seen once. The sequencing sample was made of PBMCs. All receptors come from a woman aged 40 to 50 in good health. Some clones in this sample may be carry-over from other donors' samples.

The rearrangement joins TRBV18 to TRBJ2-7; TRBD1 or TRBD2 may be the D gene (5 bases each). Per germline, CDR1 KGHSH and CDR2 LQKENI. The CDR3 spans 15 residues. The ends were cut back, 1 base at V and 7 bases at J, with 17 bases in the middle. CDR3 amino acids: CASSPQGTPPGEQYF. The CDR3 DNA is TGTGCCAGCTCACCACAAGGGACCCCGCCGGGGGAGCAGTACTTC.

The chain couples TRBV9 to TRBJ1-1; 9 bases line up with TRBD1. V lost 1 base to trimming and J lost 1 base; unmatched junction nucleotides: 17. In germline, CDR1 is SGDLS, CDR2 YYNGEE. This CDR3 spans 20 amino acids. CDR3: CASSVTGGLGVGSTNTEAFF. In DNA form, the CDR3 reads TGTGCCAGCAGCGTAACAGGGGGCTTAGGAGTAGGTTCCACGAACACTGAAGCTTTCTTT.